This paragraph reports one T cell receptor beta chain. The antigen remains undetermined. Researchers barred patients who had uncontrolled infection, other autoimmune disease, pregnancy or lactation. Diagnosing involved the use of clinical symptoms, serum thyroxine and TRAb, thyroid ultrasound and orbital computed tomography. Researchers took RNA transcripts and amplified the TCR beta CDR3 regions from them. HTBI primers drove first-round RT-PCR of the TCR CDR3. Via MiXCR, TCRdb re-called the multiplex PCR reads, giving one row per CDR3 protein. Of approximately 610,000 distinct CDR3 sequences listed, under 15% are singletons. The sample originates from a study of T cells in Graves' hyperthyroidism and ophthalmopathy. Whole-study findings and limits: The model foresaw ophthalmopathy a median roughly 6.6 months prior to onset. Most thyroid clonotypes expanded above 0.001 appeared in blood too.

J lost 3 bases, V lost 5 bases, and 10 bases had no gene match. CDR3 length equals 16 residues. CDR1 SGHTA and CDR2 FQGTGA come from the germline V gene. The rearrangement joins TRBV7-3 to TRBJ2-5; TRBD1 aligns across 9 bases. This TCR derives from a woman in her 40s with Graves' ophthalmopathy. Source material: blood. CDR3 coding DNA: TGTGCCAGCAGCCGAGGAAGGGGACAGGGAAAAGAGACCCAGTACTTC. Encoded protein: CASSRGRGQGKETQYF.